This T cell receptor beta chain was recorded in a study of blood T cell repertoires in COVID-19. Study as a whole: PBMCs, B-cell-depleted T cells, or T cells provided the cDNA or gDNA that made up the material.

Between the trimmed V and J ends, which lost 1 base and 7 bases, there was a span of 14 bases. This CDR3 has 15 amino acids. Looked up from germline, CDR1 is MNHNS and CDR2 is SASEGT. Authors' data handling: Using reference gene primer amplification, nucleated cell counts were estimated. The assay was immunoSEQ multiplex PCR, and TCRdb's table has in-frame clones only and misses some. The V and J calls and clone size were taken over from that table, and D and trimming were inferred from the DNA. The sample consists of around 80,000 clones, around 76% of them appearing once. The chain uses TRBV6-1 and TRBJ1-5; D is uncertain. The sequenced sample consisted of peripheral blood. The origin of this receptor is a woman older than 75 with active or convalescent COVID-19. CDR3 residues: CASSEVWETGQPQHF. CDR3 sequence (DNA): TGTGCCAGCAGTGAAGTTTGGGAGACGGGGCAGCCCCAGCATTTT.